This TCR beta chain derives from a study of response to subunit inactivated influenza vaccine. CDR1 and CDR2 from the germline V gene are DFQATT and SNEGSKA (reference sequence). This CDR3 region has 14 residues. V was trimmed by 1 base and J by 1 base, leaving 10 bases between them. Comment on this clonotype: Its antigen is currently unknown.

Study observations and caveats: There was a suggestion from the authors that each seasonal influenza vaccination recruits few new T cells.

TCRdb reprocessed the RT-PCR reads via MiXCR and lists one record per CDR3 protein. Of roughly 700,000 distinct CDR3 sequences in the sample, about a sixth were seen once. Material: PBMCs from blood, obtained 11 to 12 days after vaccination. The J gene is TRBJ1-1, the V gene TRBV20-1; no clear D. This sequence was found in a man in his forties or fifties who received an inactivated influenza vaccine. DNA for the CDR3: TGCAGTGCTAGAGTCCCCCCACAGAACACTGAAGCTTTCTTT. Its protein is CSARVPPQNTEAFF.